This TCR beta chain originates from a study of neurological immune-mediated disorders. Study conclusions and caveats: Private repertoires in all groups were suggested by the finding that expanded clones across subjects shared no CDR3 amino acid sequences. In HTLV-1-associated myelopathy, TCR clonal expansion was greatest, whereas multiple sclerosis had the least, falling below healthy controls.

This clonotype was detected ten times or more. Antigen unknown. With V trimmed by 0 bases and J by 3 bases, 14 bases remained unmatched. CDR3 length: 19 amino acids. From germline, CDR1 is SGHKS and CDR2 YYEKEE (reference sequence). In every sequencing run, more than 180 million TCR-beta sequences were generated from 15-18 subjects. TCRdb called the 5' RACE reads again in MiXCR, with one record for every CDR3 protein. The sample records more than 40,000 distinct CDR3 sequences, under 3.5% being singletons. Sequences were obtained from PBMCs. This rearrangement joins TRBV5-5 to TRBJ1-3; 8 bases match TRBD1. The receptor was derived from a woman aged 45-65 years with multiple sclerosis. The CDR3 loop is CASSLARDQGALRGNTIYF. In DNA, the CDR3 is TGTGCCAGCAGCTTGGCGCGGGATCAGGGGGCGCTTCGTGGAAACACCATATATTTT.